Listed here are 31 T cell receptor beta chains from one sample, sequenced in a study of a mutant IDH1 vaccine in newly diagnosed glioma. The time point is: baseline, week 1 (first vaccination visit). Treatment described: pre-vaccination baseline after standard-of-care therapy. Data came from immunoSEQ multiplex PCR; TCRdb stores just in-frame clones and leaves some out. Among 30,000 to 35,000 clones listed, around 83% were seen once. The specimen comprised peripheral blood mononuclear cells (PBMCs), sampled from a glioma patient treated with radiotherapy, temozolomide or both. Receptors were obtained from a man in his fifties with glioma. Some clones in this sample may be carry-over from other donors' samples.

This chain joins TRBV2 and TRBJ1-1, with 7 bases that match TRBD1. CDR1 and CDR2 from the germline V gene are SNHLY and FYNNEI. V was clipped by 8 bases and J by 0 bases; unmatched bases: 3. The CDR3 totals 13 residues. The CDR3 reads CASQGQMNTEAFF. CDR3 nucleotide sequence: TGTGCCAGCCAGGGACAGATGAACACTGAAGCTTTCTTT.

This sequence joins TRBV6-1 and TRBJ2-7, with 7 bases matching TRBD2. Per the germline V gene, CDR1 is MNHNS and CDR2 is SASEGT. The J segment lost 2 bases and the V segment lost 3 bases, leaving 7 bases of the junction unmatched. The CDR3 totals 15 residues. CDR3 in amino acids: CASSENPGLAYEQYF. The CDR3 DNA reads as TGTGCCAGCAGTGAGAATCCCGGACTAGCCTACGAGCAGTACTTC.

The chain recombines TRBV7-8 with TRBJ2-5, with D unclear. Per the germline V gene, CDR1 is SGHVS and CDR2 is FQNEAQ. V was cut by 5 bases and J by 5 bases, with 12 bases left in between. The CDR3 has 13 residues. The CDR3 reads CASSPSVRETQYF. The CDR3 DNA is TGTGCCAGCAGCCCATCGGTGAGGGAGACCCAGTACTTC.

This CDR3 is CASSVDGFPTEAFF. Here the CDR3 DNA reads TGTGCCAGCAGCGTAGATGGCTTTCCCACTGAAGCTTTCTTT. The rearrangement links TRBV9 to TRBJ1-1; D uncertain. Trimming left V 0 bases short and J 4 bases short, with 10 bases between. Germline V CDR1 and CDR2: SGDLS, YYNGEE. This CDR3 comprises 14 residues.

This clone has a single count. V and J are TRBV4-1 and TRBJ2-5, with D possibly matching TRBD2 (6 bases). V was shortened by 4 bases and J by 3 bases, with 15 bases between the two germline ends. This CDR3 is built from 15 residues. Germline CDR1 reads MGHRA; CDR2 reads YSYEKL. The CDR3 DNA is TGCGCCAGCAGCCGACTAGAGAACGGTGAAGAGACCCAGTACTTC. Amino acids: CASSRLENGEETQYF.

The chain uses TRBV7-2 and TRBJ1-3; TRBD1 might be the D (5 bases). V was trimmed by 3 bases and J by 0 bases, leaving 12 bases between them. The CDR3 has 16 amino acids. The germline gives CDR1 SGHTA, CDR2 FQGNSA. The CDR3 sequence: CASSFSLGTSGNTIYF. CDR3 in DNA: TGTGCCAGCAGCTTTTCGTTAGGGACCTCTGGAAACACCATATATTTT.

The chain carries TRBV7-8 and TRBJ1-5; 7 nucleotides align to TRBD1. V lost 3 bases to trimming and J lost 4 bases; unmatched junction nucleotides: 6. The CDR3 totals 15 residues. Germline V gene lookup returns CDR1 SGHVS and CDR2 FQNEAQ. The CDR3 DNA is TGTGCCAGCAGCTTTGCCGGGACAGCAAATCAGCCCCAGCATTTT. Protein product: CASSFAGTANQPQHF.

A remark on this clone: A junction end diverges from the germline sequence, so it may reflect a read error. The chain is built from TRBV6-5 and TRBJ2-2; a weak D match, TRBD2 (6 bases). The CDR3 has 15 amino acids. Germline CDR1 and CDR2: MNHEY and SVGAGI. The DNA for the CDR3 is TGTGCCAGCACTTACTCGGCGGGGTTTTCCGGGGAGCTGTTTTTT. It is translated as CASTYSAGFSGELFF.

This rearrangement joins TRBV6-5 to TRBJ1-6; D remains unclear. Germline loops: CDR1 MNHEY, CDR2 SVGAGI. The CDR3 is 15 amino acids. Trimming stripped 6 bases from V and 6 bases from J, with 15 bases between. CDR3 nucleotide sequence: TGTGCCAGCAGAGAGGAACCCCGGCGTAATTCACCCCTCCACTTT. This codes for CASREEPRRNSPLHF.

The genes are TRBV20-1 and TRBJ1-2; unclear D gene. The CDR3 runs to 11 residues. Germline assignment: CDR1 DFQATT and CDR2 SNEGSKA (reference sequence). V was clipped by 4 bases and J by 0 bases, with 3 bases between them. The CDR3 loop is CSAKANYGYTF. The CDR3 nucleotides are TGCAGTGCTAAGGCTAACTATGGCTACACCTTC.

The chain has TRBV5-6 and TRBJ1-2, with D hard to call. Germline values: CDR1 SGHDT, CDR2 YYEEEE. This CDR3 region has 12 residues. Trimming took off 1 base at V and 7 bases at J, with 8 bases between the two ends. CDR3 nucleotides: TGTGCCAGCAGCTTGCGTTCGTCTGGCTACACCTTC. Its translation: CASSLRSSGYTF.

The CDR3 sequence: CASSPETLPGYTF. The CDR3 nucleotides are TGTGCCAGCTCACCAGAGACGTTACCGGGCTACACCTTC. The chain couples TRBV18 to TRBJ1-2; D uncertain. Trimming stripped 2 bases from V and 8 bases from J, with 12 bases between. Germline V gene sequence: CDR1 KGHSH, CDR2 LQKENI. The CDR3 is made up of 13 amino acids.

The V and J genes are TRBV27 and TRBJ1-4; perhaps TRBD1 as D (6 bases). Germline CDR1 and CDR2: MNHEY and SMNVEV (reference sequence). The length of the CDR3 is 15 residues. Deletions cut 3 bases from V and 5 bases from J, with 13 bases between. In DNA form, the CDR3 reads TGTGCCAGCAGTTTTGGGGGCGGCGGAAATGAAAAACTGTTTTTT. This codes for CASSFGGGGNEKLFF.

The chain couples TRBV29-1 to TRBJ2-7, with 10 positions matching TRBD1. Germline V CDR1 and CDR2: SQVTM, ANQGSEA. CDR3 size: 14 residues. The J segment lost 6 bases and the V segment lost 7 bases, leaving 12 bases of the junction unmatched. CDR3 loop: CSASQGTGDGEQYF. The CDR3 bases are TGCAGCGCCAGTCAAGGGACAGGGGATGGCGAGCAGTACTTC.

V and J are TRBV5-4 and TRBJ1-3; D is ambiguous. The CDR3 covers 14 residues. V shed 0 bases and J shed 4 bases, with 8 bases lying between them. Germline values: CDR1 SGHNT, CDR2 YYREEE (reference sequence). CDR3 amino acids: CASSLGGPGNTIYF. The CDR3 DNA follows: TGTGCCAGCAGCTTGGGAGGGCCCGGAAACACCATATATTTT.

The chain joins TRBV4-2 to TRBJ1-4, with D maybe TRBD1 (5 bases). Germline V gene lookup returns CDR1 LGHNA and CDR2 YNFKEQ. This CDR3 has 14 amino acids. With 1 base removed from V and 8 bases from J, the gap between germline ends came to 11 bases. Here the CDR3 DNA reads TGTGCCAGCAGCCAAGGGACATTTGAGGAAAAACTGTTTTTT. Its translation is CASSQGTFEEKLFF.

V is TRBV9 and J is TRBJ2-3; D gene ambiguous. Germline V CDR1 and CDR2: SGDLS, YYNGEE. The CDR3 covers 13 residues. V was trimmed by 3 bases and J by 3 bases, leaving 8 bases between them. The CDR3 loop is CASSDRYTDTQYF. Here the CDR3 DNA reads TGTGCCAGCAGCGACCGATATACAGATACGCAGTATTTT.

This clone was recorded only once. Written as DNA, the CDR3 is TGTGCCAGCAGCTCCAATCTAGCGGGGGATGTCGGGGAGCTGTTTTTT. Protein: CASSSNLAGDVGELFF. The J gene is TRBJ2-2, the V gene TRBV5-6, with TRBD2 matching 10 bases. Losses at the gene ends were 3 bases for V and 7 bases for J; bases not matched to a gene: 9. CDR1 is SGHDT and CDR2 is YYEEEE in the germline V gene. The CDR3 has 16 residues.

The chain couples TRBV27 to TRBJ2-6, with D perhaps TRBD1 or TRBD2 (5 bases each). Germline-derived CDR1 and CDR2 are MNHEY and SMNVEV (reference sequence). The CDR3 has 19 amino acids. With 5 bases removed from V and 4 bases from J, the gap between germline ends came to 24 bases. The CDR3 DNA reads TGTGCCAGCAGTCCAAAATCTGGGGGACGCAGGACGGGGGCCAACGTCCTGACTTTC. This gives the protein CASSPKSGGRRTGANVLTF.

The chain recombines TRBV2 with TRBJ2-1; TRBD2 is a possible D gene (5 bases). Germline V CDR1 and CDR2: SNHLY, FYNNEI. V was trimmed by 7 bases and J by 6 bases, leaving 10 bases between them. The CDR3 is 12 residues long. The CDR3 protein is CASKWAGNEQFF. CDR3 in DNA: TGTGCCAGCAAATGGGCGGGCAATGAGCAGTTCTTC.

The chain recombines TRBV7-9 with TRBJ1-5; D remains ambiguous. The CDR3 sequence is 13 residues long. V lost 0 bases to trimming and J lost 7 bases, with 7 bases between them. In germline, CDR1 is SEHNR, CDR2 FQNEAQ (reference sequence). CDR3 sequence: CASSLAGGQPQHF. The CDR3 region has the DNA TGTGCCAGCAGCTTAGCGGGAGGACAGCCCCAGCATTTT. The entire variable domain, with the rest obtained from reference TRBV7-9 and TRBJ1-5, is as follows: DTGVSQNPRHKITKRGQNVTFRCDPISEHNRLYWYRQTLGQGPEFLTYFQNEAQLEKSRLLSDRFSAERPKGSFSTLEIQRTEQGDSAMYLCASSLAGGQPQHFGDGTRLSIL.

This clone has a handful of counts. This chain joins TRBV2 and TRBJ1-5; the D is unclear. V was shortened by 5 bases and J by 5 bases, with 7 bases between the two germline ends. The CDR3 is 12 residues long. The germline V gene has CDR1 SNHLY and CDR2 FYNNEI. The CDR3 reads CASSLRDQPQHF. The CDR3, as DNA: TGTGCCAGCAGTCTGCGGGATCAGCCCCAGCATTTT. The full variable domain, rest sourced from reference TRBV2 and TRBJ1-5, is EPEVTQTPSHQVTQMGQEVILRCVPISNHLYFYWYRQILGQKVEFLVSFYNNEISEKSEIFDDQFSVERPDGSNFTLKIRSTKLEDSAMYFCASSLRDQPQHFGDGTRLSIL.

The chain uses TRBV27 and TRBJ2-1; TRBD2 matches at 10 bases. CDR3 length: 16 amino acids. CDR1 and CDR2 (germline): MNHEY, SMNVEV (reference sequence). The ends lost 0 bases at V and 1 base at J; junction bases unmatched: 0. The CDR3 spells CASSLSTSGSYNEQFF. In nucleotides, the CDR3 is TGTGCCAGCAGTTTATCGACTAGCGGGTCCTACAATGAGCAGTTCTTC.

The J gene is TRBJ2-3, the V gene TRBV29-1; D gene unclear. There are 10 residues in the CDR3. V shed 6 bases and J shed 11 bases, with 12 bases lying between them. Germline V lookup: CDR1 SQVTM, CDR2 ANQGSEA. The CDR3 nucleotides read TGCAGCGTCGACCCTCAGCGGCAGTATTTT. Its protein is CSVDPQRQYF.

The chain recombines TRBV11-3 with TRBJ2-6, with D uncertain. Per the germline V gene, CDR1 is SGHNT and CDR2 is YENEEA. This CDR3 has 12 residues. V lost 4 bases and J lost 2, with 0 bases in between. This chain's CDR3 is CASSSGANVLTF. The CDR3 nucleotides are TGTGCCAGCAGCTCTGGGGCCAACGTCCTGACTTTC. The complete variable domain, with remaining parts taken from reference TRBV11-3 and TRBJ2-6, reads EAGVVQSPRYKIIEKKQPVAFWCNPISGHNTLYWYLQNLGQGPELLIRYENEEAVDDSQLPKDRFSAERLKGVDSTLKIQPAELGDSAVYLCASSSGANVLTFGAGSRLTVL.

V usage is TRBV11-2 and J usage is TRBJ2-7; D may correspond to TRBD1 or TRBD2 (6 bases each). Germline V gives CDR1 SGHAT, CDR2 FQNNGV. This CDR3 region has 13 residues. Trimming pared 4 bases from V and 9 bases from J, leaving 16 bases between. DNA for the CDR3: TGTGCCAGCAGCTGGGGGGAACAGGGCGGGCAGTACTTC. This codes for CASSWGEQGGQYF.

The chain is built from TRBV5-6 and TRBJ2-4; tentatively, D is TRBD1 or TRBD2 (7 bases each). V was shortened by 1 base and J by 0 bases, with 17 bases between the two germline ends. Per germline, CDR1 SGHDT and CDR2 YYEEEE. The CDR3 covers 18 residues. The CDR3 reads CASSLSGTALLAKNIQYF. CDR3 DNA: TGTGCCAGCAGCTTGAGCGGGACAGCCTTACTAGCCAAAAACATTCAGTACTTC.

The CDR3 sequence: CASGLRGGAVGELFF. The CDR3 nucleotides read TGTGCCAGCGGGTTGCGAGGGGGGGCAGTCGGGGAGCTGTTTTTT. The chain recombines TRBV9 with TRBJ2-2; D perhaps matches TRBD2 (7 bases). The CDR3 runs 15 residues. Germline CDR1 is SGDLS and CDR2 is YYNGEE. Deletions cut 7 bases from V and 7 bases from J, with 20 bases between.

The chain joins TRBV7-2 to TRBJ2-2; a weak D match, TRBD2 (5 bases). The CDR3 is 14 residues long. The V and J ends lost 5 bases and 3 bases respectively, with 10 bases between them. Germline CDR1 and CDR2: SGHTA and FQGNSA. CDR3 nucleotides: TGTGCCAGCAGCCCAAACGGGGACACCGGGGAGCTGTTTTTT. It encodes CASSPNGDTGELFF. Full variable domain (missing parts from reference TRBV7-2 and TRBJ2-2): GAGVSQSPSNKVTEKGKDVELRCDPISGHTALYWYRQSLGQGLEFLIYFQGNSAPDKSGLPSDRFSAERTGGSVSTLTIQRTQQEDSAVYLCASSPNGDTGELFFGEGSRLTVL.

The chain has TRBV10-3 and TRBJ2-7, with 10 nucleotides matching TRBD2. Germline CDR1 ENHRY, CDR2 SYGVKD. V shed 3 bases, J shed 1 base, and the junction held 3 bases outside the gene matches. There are 15 residues in the CDR3. CDR3 in amino acids: CAISEVSGRSYEQYF. CDR3 nucleotide sequence: TGTGCCATCAGTGAAGTTAGCGGGAGGTCCTACGAGCAGTACTTC.

The chain uses TRBV5-1 and TRBJ1-2; D perhaps matches TRBD1 (6 bases). CDR3 length: 15 amino acids. CDR1 is SGHRS and CDR2 is YFSETQ in the germline V gene. Trimming took 0 bases from V and 3 from J, leaving 12 bases between them. The CDR3 DNA reads TGCGCCAGCAGCTTGGGGACAGTCGAGGACTATGGCTACACCTTC. Protein product: CASSLGTVEDYGYTF.